These 10 T cell receptor beta chains share one sample of origin, sequenced in a study of blood T cell repertoires in COVID-19. Only in-frame clones appear in the TCRdb table, and some are missing; sequencing was by immunoSEQ multiplex PCR. The sample lists around 71,000 clones, roughly 83% occurring once. Material: peripheral blood. The receptors were sampled from a man aged 25-45 years with COVID-19, enrolled during active disease.

The rearrangement joins TRBV11-1 to TRBJ2-3, with 9 bases matching TRBD2. CDR1 is SGHAT, CDR2 FQDESV, per germline (reference sequence). Trimming at V came to 5 bases and at J to 4 bases, leaving 10 bases not matched to a gene. The CDR3 loop spans 16 amino acids. CDR3 sequence (DNA): TGTGCCAGCAGCCATGCCATAGCGGGAGCGGCAGATACGCAGTATTTT. Amino acid sequence: CASSHAIAGAADTQYF. Full variable domain (remainder filled in from reference TRBV11-1 and TRBJ2-3): EAEVAQSPRYKITEKSQAVAFWCDPISGHATLYWYRQILGQGPELLVQFQDESVVDDSQLPKDRFSAERLKGVDSTLKIQPAELGDSAMYLCASSHAIAGAADTQYFGPGTRLTVL.

This chain uses TRBV5-5 with TRBJ1-1; D unclear. Germline V gene data show CDR1 as SGHKS and CDR2 as YYEKEE (reference sequence). The CDR3 is made up of 14 amino acids. V dropped 0 bases and J dropped 8 bases, with 14 bases sitting between them. CDR3: CASSLGDLLGEAFF. In DNA, the CDR3 is TGTGCCAGCAGCTTGGGTGACCTACTAGGGGAAGCTTTCTTT.

This rearrangement joins TRBV5-5 to TRBJ2-7; 8 nucleotides align to TRBD1. Germline V CDR1 and CDR2: SGHKS, YYEKEE (reference sequence). Trimming at V came to 4 bases and at J to 3 bases, leaving 3 bases not matched to a gene. The CDR3 covers 13 residues. This CDR3 is CASSRQGNYEQYF. The CDR3, as DNA: TGTGCCAGCAGCCGACAGGGGAACTACGAGCAGTACTTC.

DNA of the CDR3: TGTGCCAGCACAAGGCAGGTGGGAGATACGCAGTATTTT. It specifies CASTRQVGDTQYF. This chain connects TRBV6-5 to TRBJ2-3; D not resolved. The CDR3 is made up of 13 amino acids. The V gene's germline CDR1 is MNHEY and CDR2 SVGAGI. Trimming shortened V by 7 bases and J by 5 bases, and 13 bases separated the two germline ends.

The V and J genes are TRBV28 and TRBJ1-2; D gene ambiguous. Trimming removed 8 bases from V and 0 bases from J, with 4 bases in between. CDR3 length: 11 amino acids. Germline CDR1 is MDHEN and CDR2 is SYDVKM. The CDR3 region has the DNA TGTGCCAGCCAGACTAACTATGGCTACACCTTC. As protein: CASQTNYGYTF.

The V and J genes are TRBV14 and TRBJ1-4; D might be TRBD1 (6 bases). CDR1 is SGHDN, CDR2 FVKESK, per germline. This CDR3 contains 15 residues. Trimming took off 1 base at V and 5 bases at J, with 11 bases between the two ends. The CDR3 sequence: CASSQGGGGNEKLFF. The CDR3 nucleotides read TGTGCCAGCAGCCAAGGCGGGGGCGGAAATGAAAAACTGTTTTTT.

J is TRBJ1-3 and V is TRBV7-9; no clear D. Germline CDR1 and CDR2: SEHNR and FQNEAQ (reference sequence). The CDR3 loop spans 12 amino acids. The ends were cut back, 5 bases at V and 8 bases at J, with 10 bases in the middle. DNA for the CDR3: TGTGCCAGCAGCCGTGATCGGGACACCATATATTTT. Encoded protein: CASSRDRDTIYF.

The CDR3 loop is CASTQDRGANQPQHF. The CDR3 DNA reads as TGTGCCAGTACTCAGGACAGGGGTGCAAATCAGCCCCAGCATTTT. The rearrangement uses TRBV2 and TRBJ1-5; 9 bases fit TRBD1. The CDR3 is 15 amino acids. Per the germline V gene, CDR1 is SNHLY and CDR2 is FYNNEI. After removal of 9 bases from V and 4 bases from J, the junction contained 10 bases not matched to a gene. Variable domain in full (rest from reference TRBV2 and TRBJ1-5): EPEVTQTPSHQVTQMGQEVILRCVPISNHLYFYWYRQILGQKVEFLVSFYNNEISEKSEIFDDQFSVERPDGSNFTLKIRSTKLEDSAMYFCASTQDRGANQPQHFGDGTRLSIL.

The chain has TRBV6-5 and TRBJ2-5, with D unresolved. Germline V gene lookup returns CDR1 MNHEY and CDR2 SVGAGI. The CDR3 runs 13 residues. V shed 0 bases and J shed 4 bases, with 6 bases lying between them. The CDR3 loop is CASSYSRIETQYF. CDR3 coding DNA: TGTGCCAGCAGTTACTCCAGGATAGAGACCCAGTACTTC.

The rearrangement links TRBV19 to TRBJ1-2, with 7 bases fitting TRBD1. CDR1 LNHDA and CDR2 SQIVND come from the germline V gene (reference sequence). The CDR3 has 14 residues. Losses at the gene ends were 6 bases for V and 4 bases for J; bases not matched to a gene: 8. The CDR3 DNA reads as TGTGCCAGTAGAGACACAGGGGAGTCCTATGGCTACACCTTC. This translates into CASRDTGESYGYTF.